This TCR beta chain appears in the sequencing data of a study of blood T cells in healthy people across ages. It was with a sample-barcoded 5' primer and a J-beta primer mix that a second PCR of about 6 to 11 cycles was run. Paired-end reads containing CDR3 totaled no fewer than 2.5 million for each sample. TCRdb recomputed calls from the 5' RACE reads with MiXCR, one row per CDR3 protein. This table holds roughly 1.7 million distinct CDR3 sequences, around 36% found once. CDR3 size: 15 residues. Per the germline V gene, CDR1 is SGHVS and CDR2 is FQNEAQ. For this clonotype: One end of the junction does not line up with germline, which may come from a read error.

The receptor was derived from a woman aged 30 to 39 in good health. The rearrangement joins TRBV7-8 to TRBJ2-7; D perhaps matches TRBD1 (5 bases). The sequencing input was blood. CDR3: CAGSLASGLGYEQYF. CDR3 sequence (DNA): TGTGCCGGCAGCTTAGCATCAGGGTTGGGGTACGAGCAGTACTTC.